This T cell receptor (beta chain) was found in a study of identical twins. Overall study results and limits: The study reached conclusions through statistical analysis that was cross-sectional, not following the same donors.

TCRdb ran MiXCR on the 5' RACE reads and lists one entry per CDR3 protein. This table holds 700,000 or so distinct CDR3 sequences, under 9% found once. In this sample, this clonotype turned up a few times. What it binds is not known. The germline V gene has CDR1 DFQATT and CDR2 SNEGSKA (reference sequence). The V end lost 3 bases, the J end lost 5 bases, and 10 bases lay between the germline ends. The CDR3 length is 12 residues. The sample was also linked to a second study, of yellow fever vaccine responses in identical twins.

The V gene is TRBV20-1, the J gene TRBJ2-5; tentatively, D is TRBD2 (5 bases). Sequenced material: PBMCs. This TCR came from a woman in her late teens or twenties in good health. The CDR3 spells CSASQRGETQYF. The CDR3 coding sequence is TGCAGTGCTAGCCAGCGAGGGGAGACCCAGTACTTC.